One and the same sample provided the 15 T cell receptor beta chains below, sequenced in a study of T cell changes during pregnancy in multiple sclerosis. Using immunoSEQ multiplex PCR, the repertoire was profiled, and TCRdb retains in-frame clones only, with some absent. Of about 24,000 clones listed, approximately 86% are singletons. Sequenced material: CD4+ T cells from peripheral blood mononuclear cells, taken in the second trimester of pregnancy. The receptors shown here come from a female donor in good health, enrolled as a control in a pregnancy study.

The rearrangement joins TRBV9 to TRBJ2-2, with 7 bases matching TRBD1. V lost 2 bases to trimming and J lost 0 bases; unmatched junction nucleotides: 1. In germline, CDR1 is SGDLS, CDR2 YYNGEE. This CDR3 is 15 amino acids long. The CDR3, as DNA: TGTGCCAGCAGCGTGGGACAGACGAACACCGGGGAGCTGTTTTTT. Translated: CASSVGQTNTGELFF.

This clone was observed a few times. The chain combines TRBV12-5 with TRBJ2-7; D remains ambiguous. Trimming took off 7 bases at V and 6 bases at J, with 7 bases between the two ends. Looked up from germline, CDR1 is LGHNT and CDR2 is FRNRAP. CDR3 length: 10 amino acids. CDR3 loop: CASDSCEQYF. CDR3 DNA sequence: TGTGCTAGTGATAGTTGCGAGCAGTACTTC.

V gene TRBV7-3 combines with J gene TRBJ2-3; 11 bases fit TRBD2. The V and J ends lost 5 bases and 4 bases, in that order; junction bases with no gene match: 5. The germline gives CDR1 SGHTA, CDR2 FQGTGA. The length of the CDR3 is 15 residues. The CDR3 is CASSLTSGSPDTQYF. CDR3 DNA: TGTGCCAGCAGCCTCACTAGCGGGAGCCCAGATACGCAGTATTTT. Full variable domain (outside the CDR3, taken from reference TRBV7-3 and TRBJ2-3): GAGVSQTPSNKVTEKGKYVELRCDPISGHTALYWYRQSLGQGPEFLIYFQGTGAADDSGLPNDRFFAVRPEGSVSTLKIQRTERGDSAVYLCASSLTSGSPDTQYFGPGTRLTVL.

V is TRBV30 and J is TRBJ1-2, with D unclear. Per the germline V gene, CDR1 is GTSNPN and CDR2 is SVGIG (reference sequence). The V end lost 2 bases, the J end lost 7 bases, and 17 bases lay between the germline ends. This CDR3 has 14 residues. The CDR3 loop reads CAWSSTAANSGYTF. In nucleotides, the CDR3 is TGTGCCTGGAGTAGTACAGCTGCCAATTCTGGCTACACCTTC.

The chain combines TRBV11-2 with TRBJ2-4, with unresolved D. The CDR3 consists of 16 residues. V was clipped by 3 bases and J by 0 bases, with 12 bases between them. CDR1 SGHAT and CDR2 FQNNGV come from the germline V gene. CDR3 nucleotide sequence: TGTGCCAGCAGCTTTTTAGCCGACTTAGCCAAAAACATTCAGTACTTC. Protein: CASSFLADLAKNIQYF.

V gene TRBV7-2 combines with J gene TRBJ2-1; D is perhaps TRBD2 (5 bases). V lost 3 bases and J 5 bases, leaving 11 bases between the germline ends. This CDR3 has 14 residues. In germline, CDR1 is SGHTA, CDR2 FQGNSA. The CDR3 protein is CASSFGPGNNEQFF. CDR3 nucleotide sequence: TGTGCCAGCAGCTTTGGTCCGGGAAACAATGAGCAGTTCTTC.

The V gene is TRBV29-1, the J gene TRBJ2-7; TRBD2 is a possible D gene (5 bases). The CDR3 has 13 amino acids. The germline V gene encodes CDR1 SQVTM and CDR2 ANQGSEA. Trimming took off 4 bases at V and 6 bases at J, with 16 bases between the two ends. The CDR3 spells CSVVPSGSGEQYF. DNA for the CDR3: TGCAGCGTTGTCCCCTCGGGGTCGGGCGAGCAGTACTTC.

The V call is TRBV25-1, the J call TRBJ1-6; 7 bases fit TRBD1. V lost 7 bases, J lost 7 bases, and 1 base stayed unmatched. Germline CDR1 and CDR2: MGHDK and SYGVNS. This CDR3 spans 12 amino acids. CDR3 region: CASKQGNSPLHF. CDR3 DNA: TGTGCCAGCAAACAGGGGAATTCACCCCTCCACTTT.

The chain couples TRBV6-1 to TRBJ1-1, with a tentative D call TRBD1 (5 bases). Germline lookup yields CDR1 MNHNS and CDR2 SASEGT. V was trimmed by 3 bases and J by 0 bases, leaving 8 bases between them. CDR3 size: 14 residues. For the CDR3, the DNA is TGTGCCAGCAGTGATAACAGGATGAACACTGAAGCTTTCTTT. This encodes CASSDNRMNTEAFF.

V usage is TRBV5-1 and J usage is TRBJ2-2; 8 nucleotides line up with TRBD2. With 4 bases clipped from V and 8 bases from J, the junction kept 16 bases outside the gene matches. This CDR3 region has 17 residues. CDR1 and CDR2 from the germline V gene are SGHRS and YFSETQ. CDR3 DNA: TGCGCCAGCAGCCCTGCTCGCGGGGGGAATCGGAATGGGGAGCTGTTTTTT. Translating gives CASSPARGGNRNGELFF.

V gene TRBV28 combines with J gene TRBJ2-2; 9 positions match TRBD2. This CDR3 is built from 15 residues. Unmatched junction bases numbered 6, after V lost 3 bases and J lost 7 bases. Germline CDR1 reads MDHEN; CDR2 reads SYDVKM. CDR3 region: CASSFWREGSGELFF. CDR3 sequence (DNA): TGTGCCAGCAGTTTCTGGCGGGAGGGAAGCGGGGAGCTGTTTTTT.

The chain links TRBV5-1 to TRBJ2-7, with TRBD1 as a possible D gene (6 bases). With 4 bases removed from V and 0 bases from J, the gap between germline ends came to 14 bases. There are 15 residues in the CDR3. Germline CDR1 reads SGHRS; CDR2 reads YFSETQ. The DNA of the CDR3 is TGCGCCAGCAGCACTGACAGGCCGAGCTCCTACGAGCAGTACTTC. Translated: CASSTDRPSSYEQYF.

This sequence joins TRBV6-1 and TRBJ2-5; D may be TRBD1 (6 bases). CDR1 MNHNS and CDR2 SASEGT come from the germline V gene. The CDR3 loop spans 15 amino acids. With 4 bases removed from V and 2 bases from J, the gap between germline ends came to 14 bases. The CDR3 spells CASSAGAGAQETQYF. CDR3 in DNA: TGTGCCAGCAGTGCTGGGGCAGGGGCTCAAGAGACCCAGTACTTC.

The chain joins TRBV27 to TRBJ1-3; 8 bases fit TRBD1. The CDR3 totals 14 residues. V shed 4 bases, J shed 5 bases, and the junction held 4 bases outside the gene matches. CDR1 is MNHEY, CDR2 SMNVEV, per germline (reference sequence). CDR3 protein: CASSSDRERNTIYF. The CDR3 nucleotides read TGTGCCAGCAGTTCGGACAGGGAAAGAAACACCATATATTTT.

The chain employs TRBV4-2 and TRBJ1-2; 8 bases are a match to TRBD1. Unmatched junction bases numbered 12, after V lost 3 bases and J lost 0 bases. Germline-derived CDR1 and CDR2 are LGHNA and YNFKEQ. There are 18 residues in the CDR3. This CDR3 reads CASSHAAGTGSANYGYTF. Written as DNA, the CDR3 is TGTGCCAGCAGCCATGCCGCCGGGACAGGATCAGCTAACTATGGCTACACCTTC.